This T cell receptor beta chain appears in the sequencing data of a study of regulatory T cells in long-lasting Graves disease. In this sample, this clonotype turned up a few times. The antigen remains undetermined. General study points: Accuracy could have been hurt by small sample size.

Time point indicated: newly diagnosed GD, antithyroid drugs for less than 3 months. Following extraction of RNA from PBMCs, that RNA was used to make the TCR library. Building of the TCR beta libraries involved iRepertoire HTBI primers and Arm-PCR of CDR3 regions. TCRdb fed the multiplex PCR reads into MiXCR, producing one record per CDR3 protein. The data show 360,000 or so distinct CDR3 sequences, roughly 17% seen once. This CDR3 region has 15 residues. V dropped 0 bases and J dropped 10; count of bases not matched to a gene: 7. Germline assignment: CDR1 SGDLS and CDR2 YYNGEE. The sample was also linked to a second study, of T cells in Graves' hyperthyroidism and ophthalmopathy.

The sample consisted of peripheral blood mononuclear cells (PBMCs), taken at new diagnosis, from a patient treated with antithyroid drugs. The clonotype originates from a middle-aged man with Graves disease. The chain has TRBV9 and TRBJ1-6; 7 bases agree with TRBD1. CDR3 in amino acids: CASSVVPTGTSPLHF. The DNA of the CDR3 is TGTGCCAGCAGCGTAGTTCCGACAGGGACCTCACCCCTCCACTTT.